This T cell receptor beta chain was sequenced in a study of blood T cell repertoires in COVID-19. About the study: Donors in the United States, Italy and Spain gave samples during acute or convalescent COVID-19. Sources were T cells, B-cell-depleted T cells, or PBMCs; the material itself was cDNA or gDNA.

In its sample, this clone was seen a few times. CDR1 and CDR2 (germline): MGHRA, YSYEKL. This CDR3 region has 16 residues. Trimming shortened V by 1 base and J by 1 base, and 13 bases separated the two germline ends. As handled by the study authors: Nucleated cell counts were estimated from reference gene primer amplification. Using immunoSEQ multiplex PCR, the repertoire was profiled, and TCRdb retains in-frame clones only, with some absent. Clone size and the V and J calls come from that table; the DNA yielded D and trimming. The sample lists 44,000 or so clones; 84% were seen once. Specimen: peripheral blood. This clonotype was sampled from a man aged 50-59 years with active COVID-19. This sequence joins TRBV4-1 and TRBJ1-1, with D possibly TRBD1 on 6 matching bases. CDR3 sequence reads: CASSQVGSGANTEAFF. DNA of the CDR3: TGCGCCAGCAGCCAAGTGGGGTCAGGGGCGAACACTGAAGCTTTCTTT.